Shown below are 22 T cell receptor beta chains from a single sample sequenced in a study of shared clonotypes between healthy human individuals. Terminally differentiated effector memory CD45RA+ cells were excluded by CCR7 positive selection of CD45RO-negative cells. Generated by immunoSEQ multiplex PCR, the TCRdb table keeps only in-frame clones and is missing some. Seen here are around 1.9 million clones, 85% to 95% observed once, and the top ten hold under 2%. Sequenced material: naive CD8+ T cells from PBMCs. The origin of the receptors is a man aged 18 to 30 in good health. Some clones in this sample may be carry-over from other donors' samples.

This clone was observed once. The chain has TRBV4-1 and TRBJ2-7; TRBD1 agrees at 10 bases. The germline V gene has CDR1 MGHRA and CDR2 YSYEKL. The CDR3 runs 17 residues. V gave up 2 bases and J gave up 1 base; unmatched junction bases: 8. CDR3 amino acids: CASSQKTGTGVSYEQYF. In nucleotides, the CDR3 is TGCGCCAGCAGCCAAAAGACCGGGACAGGGGTTTCCTACGAGCAGTACTTC.

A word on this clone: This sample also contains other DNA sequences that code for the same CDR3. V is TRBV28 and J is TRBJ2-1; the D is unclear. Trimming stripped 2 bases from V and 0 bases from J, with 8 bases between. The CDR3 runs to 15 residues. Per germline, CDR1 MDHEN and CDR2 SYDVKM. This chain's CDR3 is CASSLSPSSYNEQFF. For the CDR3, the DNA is TGTGCCAGCAGTTTAAGTCCGAGCTCCTACAATGAGCAGTTCTTC.

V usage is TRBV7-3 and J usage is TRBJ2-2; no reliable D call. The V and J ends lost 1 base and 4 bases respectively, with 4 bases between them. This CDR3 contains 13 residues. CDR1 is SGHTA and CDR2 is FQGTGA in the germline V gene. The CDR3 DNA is TGTGCCAGCAGCTTAAGAAGCACCGGGGAGCTGTTTTTT. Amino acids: CASSLRSTGELFF.

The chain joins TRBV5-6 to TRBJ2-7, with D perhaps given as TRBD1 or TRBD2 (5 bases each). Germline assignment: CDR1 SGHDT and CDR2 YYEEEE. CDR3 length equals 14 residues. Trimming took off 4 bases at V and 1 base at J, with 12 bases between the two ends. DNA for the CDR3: TGTGCCAGCAGCGACGGGACCTCTTCCTACGAGCAGTACTTC. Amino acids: CASSDGTSSYEQYF.

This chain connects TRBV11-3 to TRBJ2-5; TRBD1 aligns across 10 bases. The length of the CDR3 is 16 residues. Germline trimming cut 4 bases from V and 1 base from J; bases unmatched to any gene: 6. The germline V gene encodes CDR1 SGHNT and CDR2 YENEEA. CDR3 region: CASSCHWTGGQETQYF. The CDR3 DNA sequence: TGTGCCAGCAGCTGTCATTGGACAGGGGGCCAAGAGACCCAGTACTTC. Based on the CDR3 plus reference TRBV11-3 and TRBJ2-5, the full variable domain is EAGVVQSPRYKIIEKKQPVAFWCNPISGHNTLYWYLQNLGQGPELLIRYENEEAVDDSQLPKDRFSAERLKGVDSTLKIQPAELGDSAVYLCASSCHWTGGQETQYFGPGTRLLVL.

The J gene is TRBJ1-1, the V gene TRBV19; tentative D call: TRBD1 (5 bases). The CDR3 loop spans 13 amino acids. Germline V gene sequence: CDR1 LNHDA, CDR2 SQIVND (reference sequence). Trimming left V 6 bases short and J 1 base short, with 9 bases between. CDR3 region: CASRGTENTEAFF. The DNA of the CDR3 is TGTGCCAGTAGGGGGACGGAGAACACTGAAGCTTTCTTT.

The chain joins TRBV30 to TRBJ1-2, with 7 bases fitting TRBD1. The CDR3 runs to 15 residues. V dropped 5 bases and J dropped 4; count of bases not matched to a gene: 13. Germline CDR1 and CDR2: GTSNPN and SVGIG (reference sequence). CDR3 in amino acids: CAWSGTDKPGYGYTF. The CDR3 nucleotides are TGTGCCTGGTCCGGGACAGACAAACCGGGCTATGGCTACACCTTC. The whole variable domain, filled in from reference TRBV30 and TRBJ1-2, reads SQTIHQWPATLVQPVGSPLSLECTVEGTSNPNLYWYRQAAGRGLQLLFYSVGIGQISSEVPQNLSASRPQDRQFILSSKKLLLSDSGFYLCAWSGTDKPGYGYTFGSGTRLTVV.

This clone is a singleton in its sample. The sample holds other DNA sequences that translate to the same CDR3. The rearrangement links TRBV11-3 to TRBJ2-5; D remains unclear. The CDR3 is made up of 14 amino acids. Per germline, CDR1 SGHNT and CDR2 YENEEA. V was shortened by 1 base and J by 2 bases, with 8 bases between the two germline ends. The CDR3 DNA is TGTGCCAGCAGCTTAGCGGGCAGTCAAGAGACCCAGTACTTC. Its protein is CASSLAGSQETQYF.

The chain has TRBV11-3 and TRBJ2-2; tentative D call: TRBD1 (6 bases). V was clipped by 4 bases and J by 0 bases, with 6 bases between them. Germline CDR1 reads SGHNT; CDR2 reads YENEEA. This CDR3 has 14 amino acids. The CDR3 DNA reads TGTGCCAGCAGCTGGACAGCGAACACCGGGGAGCTGTTTTTT. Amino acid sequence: CASSWTANTGELFF.

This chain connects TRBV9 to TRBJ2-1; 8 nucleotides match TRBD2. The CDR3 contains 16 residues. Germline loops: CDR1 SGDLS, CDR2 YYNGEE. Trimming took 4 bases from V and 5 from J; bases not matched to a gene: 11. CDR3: CASSPQELAAHNEQFF. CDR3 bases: TGTGCCAGCAGCCCCCAAGAACTAGCGGCACACAATGAGCAGTTCTTC.

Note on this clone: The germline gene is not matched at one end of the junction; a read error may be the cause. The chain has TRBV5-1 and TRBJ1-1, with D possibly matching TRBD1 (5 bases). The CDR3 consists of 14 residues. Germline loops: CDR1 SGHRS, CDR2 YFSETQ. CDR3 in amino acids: CASSFWEGNSEAFF. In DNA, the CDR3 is TGCGCCAGCAGCTTCTGGGAGGGGAACAGTGAAGCTTTCTTT.

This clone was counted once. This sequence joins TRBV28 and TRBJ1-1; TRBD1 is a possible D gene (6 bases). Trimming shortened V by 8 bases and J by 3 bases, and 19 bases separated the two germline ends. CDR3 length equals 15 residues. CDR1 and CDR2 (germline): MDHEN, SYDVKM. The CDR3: CASDPRAGAYTEAFF. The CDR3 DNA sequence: TGTGCCAGCGACCCTCGGGCAGGGGCCTACACTGAAGCTTTCTTT.

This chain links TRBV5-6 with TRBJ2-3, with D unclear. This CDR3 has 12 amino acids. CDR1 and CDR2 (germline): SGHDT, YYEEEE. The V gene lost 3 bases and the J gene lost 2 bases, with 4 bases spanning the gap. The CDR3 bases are TGTGCCAGCAGCTCTGTCACAGATACGCAGTATTTT. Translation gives CASSSVTDTQYF.

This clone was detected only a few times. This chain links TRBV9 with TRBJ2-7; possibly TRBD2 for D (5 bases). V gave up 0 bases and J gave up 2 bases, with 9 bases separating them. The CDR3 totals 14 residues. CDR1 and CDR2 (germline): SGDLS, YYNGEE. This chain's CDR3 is CASSVDPGTYEQYF. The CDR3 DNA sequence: TGTGCCAGCAGCGTAGATCCGGGAACCTACGAGCAGTACTTC.

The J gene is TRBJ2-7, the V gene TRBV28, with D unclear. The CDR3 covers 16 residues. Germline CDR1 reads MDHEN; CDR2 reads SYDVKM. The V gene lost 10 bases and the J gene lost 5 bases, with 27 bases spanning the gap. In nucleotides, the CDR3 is TGTGCCACCGTCAAAAGGAAGGCGTCTTATGATCACGAGCAGTACTTC. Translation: CATVKRKASYDHEQYF.

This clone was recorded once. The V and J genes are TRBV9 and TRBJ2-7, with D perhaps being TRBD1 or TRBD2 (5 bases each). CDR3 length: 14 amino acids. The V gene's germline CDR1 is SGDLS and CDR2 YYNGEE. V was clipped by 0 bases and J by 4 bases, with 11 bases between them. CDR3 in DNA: TGTGCCAGCAGCGTAGGACAGAGGGAGTACGAGCAGTACTTC. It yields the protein CASSVGQREYEQYF.

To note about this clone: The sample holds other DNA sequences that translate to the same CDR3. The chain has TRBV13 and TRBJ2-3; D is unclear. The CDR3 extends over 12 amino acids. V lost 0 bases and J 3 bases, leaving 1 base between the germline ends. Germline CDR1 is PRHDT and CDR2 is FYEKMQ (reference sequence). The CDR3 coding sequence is TGTGCCAGCAGCTTAGGTACAGATACGCAGTATTTT. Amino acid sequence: CASSLGTDTQYF.

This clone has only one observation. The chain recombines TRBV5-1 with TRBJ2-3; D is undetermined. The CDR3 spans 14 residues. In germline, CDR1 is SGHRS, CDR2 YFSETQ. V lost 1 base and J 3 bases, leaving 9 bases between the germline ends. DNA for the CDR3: TGCGCCAGCAGCTTGTTGCCAGAAACAGATACGCAGTATTTT. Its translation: CASSLLPETDTQYF.

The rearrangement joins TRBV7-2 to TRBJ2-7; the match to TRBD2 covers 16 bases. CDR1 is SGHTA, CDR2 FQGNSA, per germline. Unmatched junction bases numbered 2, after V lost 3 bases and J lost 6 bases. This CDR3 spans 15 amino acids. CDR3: CASSLGLAGGSEQYF. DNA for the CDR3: TGTGCCAGCAGCTTGGGACTAGCGGGAGGGAGCGAGCAGTACTTC.

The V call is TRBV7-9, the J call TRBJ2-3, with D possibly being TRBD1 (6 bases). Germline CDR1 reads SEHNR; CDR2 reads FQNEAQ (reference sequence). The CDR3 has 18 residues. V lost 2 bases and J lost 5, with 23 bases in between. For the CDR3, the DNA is TGTGCCAGCAGCTTACCTCGGTGGAGCAGGGGTGGCGGAGATACGCAGTATTTT. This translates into CASSLPRWSRGGGDTQYF.

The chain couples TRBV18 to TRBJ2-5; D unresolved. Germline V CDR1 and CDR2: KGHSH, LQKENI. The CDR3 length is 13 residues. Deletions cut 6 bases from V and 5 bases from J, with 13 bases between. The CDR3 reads CASSRGRVETQYF. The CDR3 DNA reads TGTGCCAGCTCCCGAGGACGAGTCGAGACCCAGTACTTC.

The CDR3 sequence: CASTSDREAFF. As DNA, the CDR3 is TGTGCCAGCACCTCAGACAGGGAAGCTTTCTTT. The rearrangement links TRBV27 to TRBJ1-1, with D possibly being TRBD1 (6 bases). Between the trimmed V and J ends, which lost 7 bases and 8 bases, there was a span of 11 bases. Germline loops: CDR1 MNHEY, CDR2 SMNVEV (reference sequence). The CDR3 has 11 residues.